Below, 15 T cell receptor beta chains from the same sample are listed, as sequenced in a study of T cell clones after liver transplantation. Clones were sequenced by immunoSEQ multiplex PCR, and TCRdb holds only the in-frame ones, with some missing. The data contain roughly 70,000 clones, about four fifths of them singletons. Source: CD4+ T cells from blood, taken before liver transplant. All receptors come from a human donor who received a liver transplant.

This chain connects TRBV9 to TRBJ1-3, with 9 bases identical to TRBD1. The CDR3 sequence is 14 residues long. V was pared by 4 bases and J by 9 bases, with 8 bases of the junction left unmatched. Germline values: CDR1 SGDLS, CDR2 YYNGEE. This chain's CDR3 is CASSFRDREFTIYF. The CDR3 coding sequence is TGTGCCAGCAGCTTCCGGGACAGGGAGTTCACCATATATTTT.

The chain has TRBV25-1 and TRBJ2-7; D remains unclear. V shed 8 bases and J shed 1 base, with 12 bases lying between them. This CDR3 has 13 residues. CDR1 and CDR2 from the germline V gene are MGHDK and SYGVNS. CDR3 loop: CASPRLCSYEQYF. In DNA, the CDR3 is TGTGCCAGCCCCAGGCTTTGTTCCTACGAGCAGTACTTC.

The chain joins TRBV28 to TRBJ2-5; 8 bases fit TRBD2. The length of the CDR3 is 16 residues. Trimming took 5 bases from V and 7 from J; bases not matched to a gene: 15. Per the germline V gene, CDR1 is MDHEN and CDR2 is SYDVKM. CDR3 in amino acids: CASSNSGTRGRGTQYF. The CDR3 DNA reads TGTGCCAGCAGTAACTCCGGGACTAGAGGGAGGGGGACCCAGTACTTC.

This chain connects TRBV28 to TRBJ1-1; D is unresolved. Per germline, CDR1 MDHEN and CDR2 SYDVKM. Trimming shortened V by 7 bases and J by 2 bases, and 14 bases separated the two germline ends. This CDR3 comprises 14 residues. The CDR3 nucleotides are TGTGCCAGCACCCCGTCCTTGTCAAACACTGAAGCTTTCTTT. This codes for CASTPSLSNTEAFF.

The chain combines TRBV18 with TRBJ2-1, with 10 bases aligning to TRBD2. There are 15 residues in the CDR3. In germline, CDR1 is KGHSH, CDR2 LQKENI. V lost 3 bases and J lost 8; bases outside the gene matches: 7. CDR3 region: CASSPSGGRVDEQFF. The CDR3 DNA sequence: TGTGCCAGCTCACCTAGCGGGGGGCGCGTGGATGAGCAGTTCTTC.

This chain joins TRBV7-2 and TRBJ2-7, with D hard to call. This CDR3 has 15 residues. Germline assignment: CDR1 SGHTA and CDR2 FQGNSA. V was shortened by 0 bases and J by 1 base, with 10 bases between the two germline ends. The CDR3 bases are TGTGCCAGCAGCTTAGCAGGGAAGGGTTCCTACGAGCAGTACTTC. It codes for CASSLAGKGSYEQYF.

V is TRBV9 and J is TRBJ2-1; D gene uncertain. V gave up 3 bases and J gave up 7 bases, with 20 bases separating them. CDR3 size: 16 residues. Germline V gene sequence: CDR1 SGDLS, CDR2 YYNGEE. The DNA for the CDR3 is TGTGCCAGCAGCGCCGACCTGTGGGCAGAGACAAATGAGCAGTTCTTC. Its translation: CASSADLWAETNEQFF.

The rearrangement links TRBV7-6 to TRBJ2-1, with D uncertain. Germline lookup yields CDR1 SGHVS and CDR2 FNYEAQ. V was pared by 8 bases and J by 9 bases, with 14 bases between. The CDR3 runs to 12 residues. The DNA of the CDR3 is TGTGCCAGCTCGTGGTCGATAGGTGAGCAGTTCTTC. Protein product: CASSWSIGEQFF.

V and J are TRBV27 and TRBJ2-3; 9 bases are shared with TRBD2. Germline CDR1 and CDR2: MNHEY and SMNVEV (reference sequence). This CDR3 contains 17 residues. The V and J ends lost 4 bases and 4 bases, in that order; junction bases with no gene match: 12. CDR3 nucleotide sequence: TGTGCCAGCAGTTCCCCTCGGGGTAGCGGGAGCGCAGATACGCAGTATTTT. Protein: CASSSPRGSGSADTQYF.

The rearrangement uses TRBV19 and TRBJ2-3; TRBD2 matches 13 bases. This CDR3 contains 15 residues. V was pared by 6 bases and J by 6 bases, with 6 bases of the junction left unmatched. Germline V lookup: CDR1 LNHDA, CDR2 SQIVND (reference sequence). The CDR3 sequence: CASSRTSGSWDTQYF. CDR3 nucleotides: TGTGCCAGTAGCCGGACTAGCGGGAGTTGGGATACGCAGTATTTT.

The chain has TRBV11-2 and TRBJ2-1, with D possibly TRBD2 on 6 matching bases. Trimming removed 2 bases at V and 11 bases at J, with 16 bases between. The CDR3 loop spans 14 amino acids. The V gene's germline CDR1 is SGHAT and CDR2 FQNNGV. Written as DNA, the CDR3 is TGTGCCAGCAGCTTAACGGGGACTCTTAGTAAGCAGTTCTTC. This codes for CASSLTGTLSKQFF.

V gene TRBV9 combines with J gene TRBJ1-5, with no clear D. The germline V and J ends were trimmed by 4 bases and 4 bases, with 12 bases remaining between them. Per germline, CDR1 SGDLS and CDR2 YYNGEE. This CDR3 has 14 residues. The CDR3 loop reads CASSSSAGNQPQHF. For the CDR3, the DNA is TGTGCCAGCAGCTCCTCGGCCGGAAATCAGCCCCAGCATTTT. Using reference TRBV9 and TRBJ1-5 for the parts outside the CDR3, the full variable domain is DSGVTQTPKHLITATGQRVTLRCSPRSGDLSVYWYQQSLDQGLQFLIQYYNGEERAKGNILERFSAQQFPDLHSELNLSSLELGDSALYFCASSSSAGNQPQHFGDGTRLSIL.

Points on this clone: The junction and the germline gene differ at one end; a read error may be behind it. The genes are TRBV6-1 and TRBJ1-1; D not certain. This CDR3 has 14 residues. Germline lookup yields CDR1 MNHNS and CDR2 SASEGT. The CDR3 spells CASSVGLMKTEAFF. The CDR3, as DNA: TGTGCCAGCAGCGTAGGACTGATGAAAACTGAAGCTTTCTTT.

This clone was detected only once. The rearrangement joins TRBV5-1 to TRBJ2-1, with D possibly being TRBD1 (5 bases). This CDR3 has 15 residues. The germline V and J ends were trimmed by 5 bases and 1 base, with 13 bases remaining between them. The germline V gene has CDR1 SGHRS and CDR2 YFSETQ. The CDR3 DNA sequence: TGCGCCAGCAGTTCCGCATCAGGGTCCTACAATGAGCAGTTCTTC. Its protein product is CASSSASGSYNEQFF.

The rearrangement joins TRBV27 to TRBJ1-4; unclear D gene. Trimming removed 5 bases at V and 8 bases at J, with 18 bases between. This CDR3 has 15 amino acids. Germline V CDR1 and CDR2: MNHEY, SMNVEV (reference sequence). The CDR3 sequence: CASSPQQRPREKLFF. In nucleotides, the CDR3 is TGTGCCAGCAGTCCGCAACAGCGCCCGAGAGAAAAACTGTTTTTT.